Sequencing of this TCR beta chain was carried out in a study of blood T cell repertoires in COVID-19. About the study: T cells, B-cell-depleted T cells, or PBMCs supplied cDNA or gDNA.

This clone was observed a few times. Trimming removed 2 bases from V and 5 bases from J, with 6 bases in between. Germline V lookup: CDR1 MNHEY, CDR2 SVGEGT. The CDR3 covers 12 residues. In the study's own analysis: For nucleated cells, counts were estimated from reference gene primer amplification. Clones were read by immunoSEQ multiplex PCR, and TCRdb kept only the in-frame ones, dropping some. V, J and clone size derive from that table, while D and trimming were established from the DNA sequence. The sample consists of roughly 120,000 clones, approximately 70% of them appearing once. Sequencing used peripheral blood. This TCR derives from a human donor with acute or convalescent COVID-19. The donor label of this sample is uncertain. This chain uses TRBV6-2 or TRBV6-3 with TRBJ1-2, with D uncertain. The CDR3 DNA is TGTGCCAGCAGTTACGGGCCGTATGGCTACACCTTC. Residues: CASSYGPYGYTF.